What follows are 10 T cell receptor beta chains derived from one specimen sequenced in a study of blood T cell repertoires in COVID-19. Method: immunoSEQ multiplex PCR; TCRdb's copy keeps in-frame clones and lacks some. This sample yields 490,000 or so clones, of which roughly 90% are seen a single time; approximately 1.8% belongs to the top ten. Sequenced material: PBMCs or T cells enriched from blood (not recorded which). The source of these receptors is a woman in her forties who had recovered from COVID-19.

V is TRBV6-5 and J is TRBJ2-7; 7 bases are a match to TRBD2. This CDR3 contains 15 residues. With V trimmed by 2 bases and J by 6 bases, 10 bases remained unmatched. Germline lookup yields CDR1 MNHEY and CDR2 SVGAGI. The CDR3 protein is CASSYESSGRGEQYF. For the CDR3, the DNA is TGTGCCAGCAGTTACGAGTCTAGCGGCCGGGGCGAGCAGTACTTC.

The chain carries TRBV2 and TRBJ1-1, with 7 bases aligning to TRBD1. CDR3 size: 14 residues. J gave up 4 bases and V 6 bases, and 8 bases lay outside the gene matches. Germline-derived CDR1 and CDR2 are SNHLY and FYNNEI. This chain's CDR3 is CASRVIDRATEAFF. In DNA form, the CDR3 reads TGTGCCAGCAGGGTAATCGACAGGGCCACTGAAGCTTTCTTT.

This clone was recorded once. Written as DNA, the CDR3 is TGTGCCAGCAGTGATCAGGGGCAGAATCAGCCCCAGCATTTT. Translating gives CASSDQGQNQPQHF. The chain employs TRBV2 and TRBJ1-5, with D perhaps TRBD1 (6 bases). V lost 3 bases and J lost 4, with 10 bases in between. The CDR3 consists of 14 residues. The germline gives CDR1 SNHLY, CDR2 FYNNEI.

The chain combines TRBV10-2 with TRBJ1-1; D might be TRBD1 (5 bases). Germline-derived CDR1 and CDR2 are WSHSY and SAAADI. V gave up 6 bases and J gave up 3 bases, with 11 bases separating them. CDR3 size: 13 residues. The CDR3 loop reads CASSWGSDTEAFF. CDR3 bases: TGCGCCAGCAGCTGGGGCTCAGACACTGAAGCTTTCTTT.

This chain joins TRBV12-5 and TRBJ2-3; TRBD2 aligns across 14 bases. With V trimmed by 3 bases and J by 6 bases, 17 bases remained unmatched. Germline CDR1 is LGHNT and CDR2 is FRNRAP. The CDR3 covers 20 residues. Here the CDR3 reads CASGFSGTSGSPPGVDTQYF. The CDR3 nucleotides are TGTGCTAGTGGTTTCTCCGGGACTAGCGGGAGCCCACCCGGGGTGGATACGCAGTATTTT.

The V gene is TRBV30, the J gene TRBJ2-1; TRBD1 is a possible D gene (5 bases). V dropped 2 bases and J dropped 12 bases, with 14 bases sitting between them. Per germline, CDR1 GTSNPN and CDR2 SVGIG (reference sequence). The CDR3 is made up of 12 amino acids. In DNA form, the CDR3 reads TGTGCCTGGAGTTTAGGGCAGGGAAGGCAGTTCTTC. Its translation is CAWSLGQGRQFF.

V gene TRBV9 combines with J gene TRBJ2-2, with D possibly being TRBD2 (7 bases). Germline-derived CDR1 and CDR2 are SGDLS and YYNGEE. The V gene lost 4 bases and the J gene lost 4 bases, with 17 bases spanning the gap. The length of the CDR3 is 16 residues. CDR3 region: CASSPVGGLGTGELFF. CDR3 bases: TGTGCCAGCAGCCCCGTGGGGGGGCTCGGCACCGGGGAGCTGTTTTTT.

The chain carries TRBV25-1 and TRBJ1-4; D is unclear. V was trimmed by 4 bases and J by 8 bases, leaving 14 bases between them. The CDR3 consists of 14 residues. In germline, CDR1 is MGHDK, CDR2 SYGVNS. The CDR3 region is CASSGQAPLEKLFF. The CDR3 region has the DNA TGTGCCAGCAGTGGTCAGGCGCCCCTCGAAAAACTGTTTTTT.

CDR3 region: CASSVMGLAGADTQYF. The CDR3 DNA reads TGTGCCAGCAGCGTTATGGGACTAGCGGGAGCAGATACGCAGTATTTT. The chain links TRBV9 to TRBJ2-3, with 14 bases identical to TRBD2. The length of the CDR3 is 16 residues. V dropped 2 bases and J dropped 4; count of bases not matched to a gene: 3. The germline V gene encodes CDR1 SGDLS and CDR2 YYNGEE.

The V gene is TRBV14, the J gene TRBJ2-2, with a tentative D call TRBD1 (6 bases). Trimming removed 5 bases at V and 1 base at J, with 8 bases between. Germline V lookup: CDR1 SGHDN, CDR2 FVKESK. CDR3 size: 14 residues. The CDR3 here is CASSWGRNTGELFF. The CDR3 DNA is TGTGCCAGCAGCTGGGGGCGGAACACCGGGGAGCTGTTTTTT.